This T cell receptor beta chain was captured in a study of cytomegalovirus exposure and HLA in healthy donors. Per the germline V gene, CDR1 is SGHRS and CDR2 is YFSETQ. Trimming took 0 bases from V and 9 from J, leaving 16 bases between them. The CDR3 has 16 residues. The donors gave bone marrow, and they were healthy. 60 Vbeta and 13 Jbeta primers were used in PCR. Sequencing used immunoSEQ multiplex PCR; TCRdb keeps in-frame clones, though not all of them. Of about 98,000 clones in the sample, 80% to 85% are singletons; the top ten hold approximately 1.5%. This clone has a handful of counts. The source is a man aged 40-49 years in good health and CMV-seronegative. The chain uses TRBV5-1 and TRBJ1-6; a possible D gene is TRBD1 (5 bases). Specimen: PBMCs. CDR3 amino acids: CASSLGTAQAGSPLHF. The CDR3 bases are TGCGCCAGCAGCTTGGGAACAGCACAGGCAGGTTCACCCCTCCACTTT.